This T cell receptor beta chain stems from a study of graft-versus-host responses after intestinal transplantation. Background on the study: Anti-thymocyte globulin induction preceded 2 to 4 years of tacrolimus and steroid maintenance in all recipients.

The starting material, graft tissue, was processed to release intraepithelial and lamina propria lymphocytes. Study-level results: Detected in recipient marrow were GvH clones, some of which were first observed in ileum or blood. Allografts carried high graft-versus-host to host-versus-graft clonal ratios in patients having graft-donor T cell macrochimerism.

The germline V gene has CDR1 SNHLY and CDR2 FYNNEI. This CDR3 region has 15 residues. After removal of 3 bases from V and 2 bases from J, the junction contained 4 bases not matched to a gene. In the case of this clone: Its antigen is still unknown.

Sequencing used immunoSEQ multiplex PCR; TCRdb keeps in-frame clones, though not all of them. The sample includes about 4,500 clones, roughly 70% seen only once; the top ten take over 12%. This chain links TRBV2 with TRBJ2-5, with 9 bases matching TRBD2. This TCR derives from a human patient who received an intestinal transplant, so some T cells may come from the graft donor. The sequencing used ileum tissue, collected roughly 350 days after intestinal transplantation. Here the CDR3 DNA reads TGTGCCAGCAGTGAGTGGGCGGGGGGGCAAGAGACCCAGTACTTC. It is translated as CASSEWAGGQETQYF.